The clone carrying this TCR beta chain was seen at least ten times. Antigen: not known. TCR beta CDR3 regions were amplified from RNA transcripts. HTBI primers primed a first-round RT-PCR, and a second-round multiplex PCR followed. MiXCR, run by TCRdb on the multiplex PCR reads, gives a single entry per CDR3 protein. Of approximately 1.2 million distinct CDR3 sequences in the sample, approximately 35% were seen once. The data originate from a study of Graves' ophthalmopathy and Graves' hyperthyroidism. CDR3 length: 18 residues. The germline V gene encodes CDR1 SQVTM and CDR2 ANQGSEA. Trimming cost V 5 bases and J 0 bases; bases outside gene matches: 13. Study results and limitations: Blood also contained most of the expanded thyroid clonotypes above 0.001 frequency.

This chain uses TRBV29-1 with TRBJ1-4, with 9 nucleotides matching TRBD1. The specimen was peripheral blood or thyroid tissue (not recorded which). This sequence was found in an adult man with Graves' hyperthyroidism. The CDR3 here is CSVWGRDRATATNEKLFF. The CDR3 DNA reads TGCAGCGTTTGGGGCCGGGACAGGGCCACTGCAACTAATGAAAAACTGTTTTTT.